Each of the 15 T cell receptor beta chains below was sequenced from the same sample in a study of cytomegalovirus exposure and HLA in healthy donors. Researchers ran the PCR with 60 Vbeta and 13 Jbeta primers. Sequenced by immunoSEQ multiplex PCR; TCRdb stores in-frame clones only, minus some. The repertoire has more than 200,000 clones, around 70% of them found once; the top ten carry around 3%. The source material was PBMCs. The receptors shown here come from a middle-aged man in good health and CMV-seropositive.

The chain combines TRBV4-2 with TRBJ1-2, with D perhaps TRBD1 (5 bases). Germline V CDR1 and CDR2: LGHNA, YNFKEQ. Trimming took off 4 bases at V and 6 bases at J, with 24 bases between the two ends. The CDR3 length is 17 residues. The CDR3 DNA sequence: TGTGCCAGCAGCCCCGTGGGAGGGGTCAGGGATAAAAATGGCTACACCTTC. Protein: CASSPVGGVRDKNGYTF.

The chain has TRBV9 and TRBJ2-5; TRBD2 matches at 7 bases. The CDR3 covers 14 residues. Germline V gene sequence: CDR1 SGDLS, CDR2 YYNGEE. V lost 0 bases, J lost 9 bases, and 8 bases stayed unmatched. CDR3 in amino acids: CASSVDWAGRAQYF. CDR3 sequence (DNA): TGTGCCAGCAGCGTAGATTGGGCGGGGAGGGCCCAGTACTTC.

The V gene is TRBV10-1, the J gene TRBJ2-7; 7 positions match TRBD2. V lost 4 bases and J lost 2; bases outside the gene matches: 5. This CDR3 is built from 14 residues. From germline, CDR1 is WNHNN and CDR2 SYGVQD (reference sequence). The CDR3 loop is CASSGSGDTYEQYF. The CDR3, as DNA: TGCGCCAGCAGTGGGAGCGGGGATACCTACGAGCAGTACTTC.

The chain uses TRBV7-3 and TRBJ2-2; TRBD1 aligns across 9 bases. Germline CDR1 reads SGHTA; CDR2 reads FQGTGA. This CDR3 has 16 amino acids. The V and J ends lost 5 bases and 5 bases, in that order; junction bases with no gene match: 9. The CDR3 here is CASSPRGQGTTGELFF. CDR3 sequence (DNA): TGTGCCAGCAGCCCGAGGGGACAGGGTACTACCGGGGAGCTGTTTTTT.

V usage is TRBV2 and J usage is TRBJ2-5, with D possibly TRBD2 on 5 matching bases. The V and J ends lost 4 bases and 11 bases respectively, with 14 bases between them. The CDR3 runs 12 residues. CDR1 and CDR2 (germline): SNHLY, FYNNEI. The CDR3 nucleotides read TGTGCCAGCAGTGGGTCTAGCTTAGAGCAGTACTTC. Its translation is CASSGSSLEQYF.

This clone appeared once. The chain combines TRBV7-2 with TRBJ2-7, with D maybe TRBD1 (6 bases). With 1 base removed from V and 2 bases from J, the gap between germline ends came to 12 bases. Germline assignment: CDR1 SGHTA and CDR2 FQGNSA. The CDR3 totals 15 residues. The DNA for the CDR3 is TGTGCCAGCAGCTTAGAGGGGGTGATCACCTACGAGCAGTACTTC. It yields the protein CASSLEGVITYEQYF.

The chain uses TRBV18 and TRBJ2-7; TRBD2 might be the D (7 bases). CDR3 length: 13 residues. Germline-derived CDR1 and CDR2 are KGHSH and LQKENI. V lost 10 bases to trimming and J lost 2 bases, with 15 bases between them. For the CDR3, the DNA is TGTGCCACCTCTCGGGGGGCGACCTACGAGCAGTACTTC. It encodes CATSRGATYEQYF. Drawing the rest from reference TRBV18 and TRBJ2-7, the complete variable domain is NAGVMQNPRHLVRRRGQEARLRCSPMKGHSHVYWYRQLPEEGLKFMVYLQKENIIDESGMPKERFSAEFPKEGPSILRIQQVVRGDSAAYFCATSRGATYEQYFGPGTRLTVT.

This clone was seen more than once but under ten times. The chain joins TRBV27 to TRBJ2-7; 7 bases map to TRBD1. Losses at the gene ends were 2 bases for V and 2 bases for J; bases not matched to a gene: 6. Germline CDR1 is MNHEY and CDR2 is SMNVEV (reference sequence). The CDR3 runs 15 residues. The DNA of the CDR3 is TGTGCCAGCAGTTTAATACGGGACAGAGCCTACGAGCAGTACTTC. Protein: CASSLIRDRAYEQYF.

This clone showed up just a few times. The V call is TRBV9, the J call TRBJ2-2, with TRBD1 matching over 7 bases. This CDR3 has 15 amino acids. The V and J ends lost 1 base and 5 bases, in that order; junction bases with no gene match: 5. CDR1 and CDR2 (germline): SGDLS, YYNGEE. The CDR3, as DNA: TGTGCCAGCAGCGTATTGGACAGGTGGACCGGGGAGCTGTTTTTT. Translation gives CASSVLDRWTGELFF.

Only a few counts were recorded for this clone. The V and J genes are TRBV2 and TRBJ1-2; maybe TRBD1 (5 bases). This CDR3 contains 13 residues. Per germline, CDR1 SNHLY and CDR2 FYNNEI. The V end lost 3 bases, the J end lost 5 bases, and 10 bases lay between the germline ends. Written as DNA, the CDR3 is TGTGCCAGCAGTGAGGCAGGGATGTATGGCTACACCTTC. It is translated as CASSEAGMYGYTF. The variable domain in full, with the rest retrieved from reference TRBV2 and TRBJ1-2, is EPEVTQTPSHQVTQMGQEVILRCVPISNHLYFYWYRQILGQKVEFLVSFYNNEISEKSEIFDDQFSVERPDGSNFTLKIRSTKLEDSAMYFCASSEAGMYGYTFGSGTRLTVV.

This chain joins TRBV7-9 and TRBJ2-7; possible D gene TRBD1, 6 bases. Looked up from germline, CDR1 is SEHNR and CDR2 is FQNEAQ (reference sequence). There are 15 residues in the CDR3. V lost 4 bases and J lost 5, with 18 bases in between. In DNA, the CDR3 is TGTGCCAGCAGCTACGCATACAGGGTGGACGACGAGCAGTACTTC. Its translation is CASSYAYRVDDEQYF.

The gene calls are TRBV6-5 and TRBJ2-3; possible D gene TRBD2, 6 bases. Trimming stripped 6 bases from V and 8 bases from J, with 12 bases between. Germline V gives CDR1 MNHEY, CDR2 SVGAGI. The CDR3 has 12 residues. The CDR3 sequence: CASSRSGGTQYF. The CDR3 coding sequence is TGTGCCAGCAGCCGTAGCGGTGGTACGCAGTATTTT.

This clone showed up just a few times. V gene TRBV15 combines with J gene TRBJ2-5; D may be TRBD2 (6 bases). CDR3 length equals 13 residues. The germline V gene encodes CDR1 LNHNV and CDR2 YYDKDF (reference sequence). The ends were cut back, 1 base at V and 4 bases at J, with 7 bases in the middle. In nucleotides, the CDR3 is TGTGCCACCAGCAGAGTGGGAGGAGAGACCCAGTACTTC. Amino acids: CATSRVGGETQYF. The whole variable domain, filled in from reference TRBV15 and TRBJ2-5, reads DAMVIQNPRYQVTQFGKPVTLSCSQTLNHNVMYWYQQKSSQAPKLLFHYYDKDFNNEADTPDNFQSRRPNTSFCFLDIRSPGLGDTAMYLCATSRVGGETQYFGPGTRLLVL.

This rearrangement joins TRBV2 to TRBJ2-4, with a tentative D call TRBD1 (6 bases). CDR3 length equals 18 residues. Trimming took off 1 base at V and 0 bases at J, with 16 bases between the two ends. The germline V gene encodes CDR1 SNHLY and CDR2 FYNNEI. The DNA of the CDR3 is TGTGCCAGCAGTGAAGACAGGGAAAAGAAAATAGCCAAAAACATTCAGTACTTC. It is translated as CASSEDREKKIAKNIQYF.

This clone was seen more than once but under ten times. The rearrangement uses TRBV9 and TRBJ1-2; tentative D call: TRBD1 (6 bases). The CDR3 extends over 15 amino acids. Between the trimmed V and J ends, which lost 4 bases and 6 bases, there was a span of 19 bases. Germline loops: CDR1 SGDLS, CDR2 YYNGEE. The CDR3 loop reads CASSKHRESINGYTF. CDR3 DNA sequence: TGTGCCAGCAGCAAACACAGGGAATCAATCAATGGCTACACCTTC.